Below, one T cell receptor (beta chain) is given with its context. Its antigen is not identified. The data were taken from a study of T cell responses to AZD1222 COVID-19 vaccine. Trimming shortened V by 0 bases and J by 7 bases, and 10 bases separated the two germline ends. This CDR3 region has 15 residues. From germline, CDR1 is PRHDT and CDR2 FYEKMQ (reference sequence). Sequencing used immunoSEQ multiplex PCR; TCRdb keeps in-frame clones, though not all of them. The table lists 95,000 to 150,000 clones, almost 95% of them singletons, with 1.7% in the top ten. Study outcomes and limitations: Among AZD1222 vaccinees, only six were seropositive at baseline. Scientists sampled the repertoires only once the peak T cell response had passed. Mostly white British, mostly female donors; authors suggested clonal diversity may be underestimated.

The sample consisted of peripheral blood, taken on day 0 of AZD1222 vaccination. The chain recombines TRBV13 with TRBJ1-6; D unresolved. This sequence was found in an adult in good health. CDR3 sequence (DNA): TGTGCCAGCAGCTTAGGCCCCGGTGCGAATTCACCCCTCCACTTT. The encoded protein is CASSLGPGANSPLHF.